The 8 T cell receptor beta chains in this list originate from one sample, sequenced in a study of response to subunit inactivated influenza vaccine. TCRdb re-derived calls from the RT-PCR reads in MiXCR, one entry per CDR3 protein. The sample carries 450,000 to 600,000 distinct CDR3 sequences, around 8% recorded once. The material sequenced was PBMCs from blood, taken less than 30 months after vaccination. The source is a man aged 50 to 69 who received an inactivated influenza vaccine.

This rearrangement joins TRBV6-5 to TRBJ2-1; D possibly corresponds to TRBD2 (5 bases). Germline V gene lookup returns CDR1 MNHEY and CDR2 SVGAGI. V dropped 4 bases and J dropped 9 bases, with 28 bases sitting between them. This CDR3 comprises 18 residues. CDR3 sequence (DNA): TGTGCCAGCAGTTTATTTCCGGTGGACTTTAGTGGCTTCACTGAGCAGTTCTTC. Its translation: CASSLFPVDFSGFTEQFF.

This clonotype was observed a few times. The chain recombines TRBV12-3 or TRBV12-4 with TRBJ1-1; TRBD1 is a possible D gene (6 bases). This CDR3 contains 13 residues. V was cut by 2 bases and J by 11 bases, with 15 bases left in between. In DNA, the CDR3 is TGTGCCAGCAGTTTAAGGCAGGGGCCAGGGGCTTTCTTT. Translating it yields CASSLRQGPGAFF.

This clonotype was counted once. V usage is TRBV27 and J usage is TRBJ2-7, with D possibly being TRBD2 (6 bases). Germline values: CDR1 MNHEY, CDR2 SMNVEV (reference sequence). The CDR3 sequence is 13 residues long. V was cut by 8 bases and J by 3 bases, with 14 bases left in between. CDR3 region: CASRWNSGYEQYF. The CDR3 coding sequence is TGTGCCAGCCGTTGGAATAGCGGCTACGAGCAGTACTTC.

In its sample, this clonotype was seen a few times. V gene TRBV5-5 combines with J gene TRBJ2-7; either TRBD1 or TRBD2 may fit D (5 bases each). Germline CDR1 and CDR2: SGHKS and YYEKEE (reference sequence). This CDR3 has 14 residues. The ends were cut back, 0 bases at V and 5 bases at J, with 12 bases in the middle. The CDR3 DNA sequence: TGTGCCAGCAGCTTGGAGGCGAGGGGTGACGAGCAGTACTTC. Translating gives CASSLEARGDEQYF.

The V gene is TRBV6-6, the J gene TRBJ2-4; D call uncertain. V was clipped by 2 bases and J by 5 bases, with 7 bases between them. The V gene's germline CDR1 is MNHNY and CDR2 SVGAGI (reference sequence). The CDR3 is 13 amino acids. The CDR3 loop reads CASSYPGQNIQYF. The DNA of the CDR3 is TGTGCCAGCAGTTACCCTGGACAAAACATTCAGTACTTC.

This chain connects TRBV4-2 to TRBJ2-3; D is unresolved. The V end was cut by 2 bases, the J end by 2 bases, with 11 bases between. This CDR3 is built from 15 residues. The germline gives CDR1 LGHNA, CDR2 YNFKEQ. In nucleotides, the CDR3 is TGTGCCAGCAGCCAAAGCCCAACCCACACAGATACGCAGTATTTT. This codes for CASSQSPTHTDTQYF.

This clonotype was observed many times. The V call is TRBV7-2, the J call TRBJ2-1, with D uncertain. The CDR3 length is 12 residues. CDR1 and CDR2 (germline): SGHTA, FQGNSA. Between the trimmed V and J ends, which lost 2 bases and 8 bases, there was a span of 7 bases. The CDR3 coding sequence is TGTGCCAGCAGCTTAAGGTTCTATGAGCAGTTCTTC. Translating it yields CASSLRFYEQFF.

This clonotype was counted ten times or more. V gene TRBV29-1 combines with J gene TRBJ2-3; D call uncertain. This CDR3 contains 16 residues. Germline lookup yields CDR1 SQVTM and CDR2 ANQGSEA. V lost 1 base and J 3 bases, leaving 17 bases between the germline ends. The CDR3 bases are TGCAGCGTTGAAGGGTCGGTGGCGGACGAAACAGATACGCAGTATTTT. It is translated as CSVEGSVADETDTQYF.